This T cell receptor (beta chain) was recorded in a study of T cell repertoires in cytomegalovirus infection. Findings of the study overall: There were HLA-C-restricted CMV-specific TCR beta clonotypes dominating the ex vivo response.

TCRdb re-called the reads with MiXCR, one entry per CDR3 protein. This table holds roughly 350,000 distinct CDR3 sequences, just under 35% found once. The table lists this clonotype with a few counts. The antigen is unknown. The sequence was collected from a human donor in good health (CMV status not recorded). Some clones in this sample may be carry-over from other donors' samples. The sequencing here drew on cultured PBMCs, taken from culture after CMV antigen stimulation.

CDR3 loop: CASKRDNTDTQYF. The CDR3 DNA is TGTGCCAGCAAAAGGGACAACACAGATACGCAGTATTTT. The chain is built from TRBV19 and TRBJ2-3; D possibly corresponds to TRBD1 (6 bases). Germline V gene data show CDR1 as LNHDA and CDR2 as SQIVND (reference sequence). V lost 9 bases, J lost 2 bases, and 12 bases lay in between. The CDR3 is made up of 13 amino acids. The whole variable domain, remainder taken from reference TRBV19 and TRBJ2-3, is DGGITQSPKYLFRKEGQNVTLSCEQNLNHDAMYWYRQDPGQGLRLIYYSQIVNDFQKGDIAEGYSVSREKKESFPLTVTSAQKNPTAFYLCASKRDNTDTQYFGPGTRLTVL.